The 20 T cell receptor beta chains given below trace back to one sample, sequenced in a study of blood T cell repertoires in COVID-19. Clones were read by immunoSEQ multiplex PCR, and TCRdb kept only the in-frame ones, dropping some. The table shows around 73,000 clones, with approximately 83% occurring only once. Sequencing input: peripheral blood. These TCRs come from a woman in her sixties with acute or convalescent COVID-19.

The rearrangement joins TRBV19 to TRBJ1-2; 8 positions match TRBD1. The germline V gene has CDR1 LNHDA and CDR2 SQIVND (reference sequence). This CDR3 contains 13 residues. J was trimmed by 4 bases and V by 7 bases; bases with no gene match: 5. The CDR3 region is CASTMDRAYGYTF. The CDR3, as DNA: TGTGCCAGTACAATGGACAGGGCCTATGGCTACACCTTC.

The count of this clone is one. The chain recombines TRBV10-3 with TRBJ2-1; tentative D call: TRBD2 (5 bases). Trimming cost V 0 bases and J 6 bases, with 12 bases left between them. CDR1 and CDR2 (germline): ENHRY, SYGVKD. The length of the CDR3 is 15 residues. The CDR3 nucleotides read TGTGCCATCAGTGAGTCGATTCCCGGGGTCAATGAGCAGTTCTTC. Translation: CAISESIPGVNEQFF.

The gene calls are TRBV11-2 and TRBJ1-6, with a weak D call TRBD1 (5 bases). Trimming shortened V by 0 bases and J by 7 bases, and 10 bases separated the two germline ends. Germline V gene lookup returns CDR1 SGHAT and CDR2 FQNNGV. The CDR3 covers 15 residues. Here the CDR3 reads CASSLESGSNSPLHF. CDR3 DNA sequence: TGTGCCAGCAGCTTAGAATCAGGGTCAAATTCACCCCTCCACTTT.

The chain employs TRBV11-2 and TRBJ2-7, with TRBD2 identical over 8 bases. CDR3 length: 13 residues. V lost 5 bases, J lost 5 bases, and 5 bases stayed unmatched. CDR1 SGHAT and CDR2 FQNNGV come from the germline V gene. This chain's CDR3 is CASSEPGLDEQYF. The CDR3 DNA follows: TGTGCCAGCAGCGAACCGGGACTAGACGAGCAGTACTTC.

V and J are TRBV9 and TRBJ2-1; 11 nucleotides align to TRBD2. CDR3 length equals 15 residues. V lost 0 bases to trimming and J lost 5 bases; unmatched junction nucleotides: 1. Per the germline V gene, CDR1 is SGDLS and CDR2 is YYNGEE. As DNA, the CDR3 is TGTGCCAGCAGCGTAGAACTAGCGGGAGACAATGAGCAGTTCTTC. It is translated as CASSVELAGDNEQFF.

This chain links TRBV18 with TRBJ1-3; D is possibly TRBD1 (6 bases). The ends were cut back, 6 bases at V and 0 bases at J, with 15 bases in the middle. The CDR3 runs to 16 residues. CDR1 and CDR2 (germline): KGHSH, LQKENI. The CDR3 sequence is CASSTKAGASGNTIYF. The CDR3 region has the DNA TGTGCCAGCTCTACAAAAGCGGGGGCCTCTGGAAACACCATATATTTT.

CDR3 loop: CASSLEFPGSTGELFF. The CDR3 DNA reads as TGCGCCAGCAGCTTGGAGTTTCCCGGGTCAACCGGGGAGCTGTTTTTT. The chain recombines TRBV5-1 with TRBJ2-2; no firm D call. The CDR3 spans 16 residues. The V end was cut by 0 bases, the J end by 5 bases, with 14 bases between. Per the germline V gene, CDR1 is SGHRS and CDR2 is YFSETQ.

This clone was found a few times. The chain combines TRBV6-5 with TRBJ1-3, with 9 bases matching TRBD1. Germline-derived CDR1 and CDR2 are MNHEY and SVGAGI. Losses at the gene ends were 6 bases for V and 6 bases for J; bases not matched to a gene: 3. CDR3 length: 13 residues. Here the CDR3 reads CASRRTGENTIYF. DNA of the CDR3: TGTGCCAGCAGGAGGACAGGGGAAAACACCATATATTTT.

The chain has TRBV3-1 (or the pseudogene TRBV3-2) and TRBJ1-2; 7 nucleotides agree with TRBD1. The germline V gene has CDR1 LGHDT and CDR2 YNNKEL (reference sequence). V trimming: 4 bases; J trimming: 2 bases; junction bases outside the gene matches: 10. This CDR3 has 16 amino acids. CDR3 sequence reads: CASSPLPTGANYGYTF. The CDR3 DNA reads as TGTGCCAGCAGCCCTTTACCTACAGGGGCCAACTATGGCTACACCTTC.

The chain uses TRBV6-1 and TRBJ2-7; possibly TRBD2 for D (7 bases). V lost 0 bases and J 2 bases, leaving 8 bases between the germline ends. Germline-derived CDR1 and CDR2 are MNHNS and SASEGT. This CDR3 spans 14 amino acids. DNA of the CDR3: TGTGCCAGCAGTGAAGCCGGGGGGCCCTACGAGCAGTACTTC. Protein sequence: CASSEAGGPYEQYF.

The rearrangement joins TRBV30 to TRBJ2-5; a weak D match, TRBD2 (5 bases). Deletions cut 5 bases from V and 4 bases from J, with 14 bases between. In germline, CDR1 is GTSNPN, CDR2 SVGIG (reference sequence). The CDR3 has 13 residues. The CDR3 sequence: CAWARRGGETQYF. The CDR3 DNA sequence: TGTGCCTGGGCGAGACGGGGTGGAGAGACCCAGTACTTC.

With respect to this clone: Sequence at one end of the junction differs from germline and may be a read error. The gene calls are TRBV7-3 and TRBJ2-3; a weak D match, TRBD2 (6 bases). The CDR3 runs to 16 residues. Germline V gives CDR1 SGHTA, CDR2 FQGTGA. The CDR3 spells CASSPGISTSTNTQYF. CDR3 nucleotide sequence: TGTGCCAGCAGCCCGGGCATAAGCACTAGCACAAATACGCAGTATTTT.

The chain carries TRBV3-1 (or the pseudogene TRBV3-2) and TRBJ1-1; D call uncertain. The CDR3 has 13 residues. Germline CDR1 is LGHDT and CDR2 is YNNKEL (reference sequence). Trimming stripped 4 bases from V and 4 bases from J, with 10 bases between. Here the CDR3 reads CASSRLSGTEAFF. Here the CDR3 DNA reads TGTGCCAGCAGCCGACTAAGTGGCACTGAAGCTTTCTTT.

The CDR3 sequence is CASSLNRGPGNTIYF. CDR3 bases: TGTGCCAGCAGTTTAAATAGGGGTCCTGGAAACACCATATATTTT. The gene calls are TRBV27 and TRBJ1-3; TRBD1 is a possible D gene (5 bases). The CDR3 is 15 residues long. V dropped 2 bases and J dropped 2 bases, with 10 bases sitting between them. Germline V CDR1 and CDR2: MNHEY, SMNVEV (reference sequence).

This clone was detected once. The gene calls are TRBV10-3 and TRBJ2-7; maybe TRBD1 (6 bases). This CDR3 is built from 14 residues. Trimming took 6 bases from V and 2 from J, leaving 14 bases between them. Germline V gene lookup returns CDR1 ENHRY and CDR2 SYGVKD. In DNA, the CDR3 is TGTGCCATCAGAGAGACAGGCAACCCCTACGAGCAGTACTTC. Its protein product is CAIRETGNPYEQYF.

CDR3 DNA sequence: TGTGCCAGCAGCGGATCCGGGACTAGCGGGAGGGCCCTCAATGAGCAGTTCTTC. Protein: CASSGSGTSGRALNEQFF. V gene TRBV14 combines with J gene TRBJ2-1; TRBD2 matches at 16 bases. The CDR3 extends over 18 amino acids. In germline, CDR1 is SGHDN, CDR2 FVKESK. V shed 5 bases, J shed 6 bases, and the junction held 10 bases outside the gene matches.

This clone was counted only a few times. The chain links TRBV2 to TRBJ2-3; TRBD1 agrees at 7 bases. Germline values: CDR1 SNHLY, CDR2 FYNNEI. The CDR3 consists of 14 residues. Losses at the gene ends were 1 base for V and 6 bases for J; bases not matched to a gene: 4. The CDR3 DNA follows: TGTGCCAGCAGTGAAGGGACAGGATCCGATACGCAGTATTTT. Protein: CASSEGTGSDTQYF.

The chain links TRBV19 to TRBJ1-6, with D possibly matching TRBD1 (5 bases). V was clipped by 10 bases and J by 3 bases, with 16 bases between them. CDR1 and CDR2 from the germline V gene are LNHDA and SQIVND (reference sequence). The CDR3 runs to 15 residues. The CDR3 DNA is TGTGCCACCAACCCTGGACATAGCTATAATTCACCCCTCCACTTT. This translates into CATNPGHSYNSPLHF.

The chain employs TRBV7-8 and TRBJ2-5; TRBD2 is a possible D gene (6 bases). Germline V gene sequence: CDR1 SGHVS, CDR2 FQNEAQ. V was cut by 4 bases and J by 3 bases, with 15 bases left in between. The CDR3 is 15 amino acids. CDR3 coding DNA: TGTGCCAGCAGCTCAGGGAGGACTGGCAAAGAGACCCAGTACTTC. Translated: CASSSGRTGKETQYF.

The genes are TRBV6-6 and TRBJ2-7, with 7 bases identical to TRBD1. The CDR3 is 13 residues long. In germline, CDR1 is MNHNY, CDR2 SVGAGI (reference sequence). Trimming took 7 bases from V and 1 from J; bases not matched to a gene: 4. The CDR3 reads CASIGTASYEQYF. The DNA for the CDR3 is TGTGCCAGCATTGGGACAGCGTCCTACGAGCAGTACTTC.